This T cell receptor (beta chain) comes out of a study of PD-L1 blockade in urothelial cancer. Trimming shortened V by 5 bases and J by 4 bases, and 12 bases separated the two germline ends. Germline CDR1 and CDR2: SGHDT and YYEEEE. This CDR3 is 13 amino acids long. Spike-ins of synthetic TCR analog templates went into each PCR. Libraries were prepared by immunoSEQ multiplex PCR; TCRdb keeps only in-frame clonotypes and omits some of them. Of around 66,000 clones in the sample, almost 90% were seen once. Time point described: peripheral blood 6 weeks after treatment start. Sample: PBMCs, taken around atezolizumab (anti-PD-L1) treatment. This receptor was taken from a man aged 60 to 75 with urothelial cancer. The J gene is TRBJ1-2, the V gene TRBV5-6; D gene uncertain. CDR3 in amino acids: CASRFSSSYGYTF. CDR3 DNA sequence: TGTGCCAGCAGATTTTCGTCTTCCTATGGCTACACCTTC.